These 26 T cell receptor beta chains came from one sample sequenced in a study of OX40 agonist ivuxolimab in advanced cancers. Assay used: immunoSEQ multiplex PCR; TCRdb lists only in-frame clones, some missing. The table records about 90,000 clones, under 95% of them present only once. The sequencing used CD4+ or CD8+ T cells sorted from blood, collected in a trial of the OX40 agonist ivuxolimab. Receptors originate from an adult with an advanced solid tumor such as melanoma, head and neck, liver or kidney cancer.

The chain couples TRBV6-5 to TRBJ2-1; no reliable D call. The CDR3 spans 12 residues. The germline gives CDR1 MNHEY, CDR2 SVGAGI. Trimming cost V 0 bases and J 9 bases, with 6 bases left between them. CDR3 in DNA: TGTGCCAGCAGTTACTCGTTGCCTGAGCAGTTCTTC. This sequence encodes CASSYSLPEQFF.

The chain recombines TRBV19 with TRBJ1-5, with D unclear. The CDR3 covers 15 residues. Germline assignment: CDR1 LNHDA and CDR2 SQIVND (reference sequence). V was clipped by 3 bases and J by 0 bases, with 9 bases between them. The CDR3 here is CASSILPDSNQPQHF. CDR3 DNA: TGTGCCAGTAGTATCCTGCCGGATAGCAATCAGCCCCAGCATTTT.

This clone was detected only once. The DNA of the CDR3 is TGTGCCAGCAGCTTGTGGTACAGGGGCCTCCACGAGCAGTACTTC. Encoded protein: CASSLWYRGLHEQYF. The chain uses TRBV5-6 and TRBJ2-7, with 7 bases aligning to TRBD1. Germline CDR1 SGHDT, CDR2 YYEEEE. The CDR3 sequence is 15 residues long. V shed 1 base and J 5 bases; nucleotides not matched to a gene: 9.

The J gene is TRBJ1-2, the V gene TRBV11-2; TRBD1 agrees at 11 bases. The V gene end was trimmed by 3 bases and the J gene end by 4 bases; junction bases not matched to a gene: 7. CDR3 length equals 16 residues. Germline lookup yields CDR1 SGHAT and CDR2 FQNNGV. This chain's CDR3 is CASSFPRDRGVYGYTF. DNA of the CDR3: TGTGCCAGCAGCTTCCCACGGGACAGGGGGGTCTATGGCTACACCTTC.

Only one count was recorded for this clone. The chain combines TRBV4-2 with TRBJ2-3; D is unresolved. The CDR3 loop spans 13 amino acids. The germline V and J ends were trimmed by 2 bases and 1 base, with 4 bases remaining between them. Germline loops: CDR1 LGHNA, CDR2 YNFKEQ. CDR3 DNA sequence: TGTGCCAGCAGCCAATCCCGCACAGATACGCAGTATTTT. Residues: CASSQSRTDTQYF.

The chain uses TRBV30 and TRBJ1-4; tentatively, D is TRBD1 (6 bases). The CDR3 totals 13 residues. Trimming took 4 bases from V and 7 from J, leaving 13 bases between them. Germline CDR1 and CDR2: GTSNPN and SVGIG (reference sequence). CDR3 sequence: CAWTSQGSEKLFF. The CDR3 DNA reads as TGTGCCTGGACGTCACAGGGTAGTGAAAAACTGTTTTTT.

V is TRBV5-6 and J is TRBJ1-3; TRBD1 aligns across 7 bases. Unmatched junction bases numbered 6, after V lost 4 bases and J lost 8 bases. The germline V gene encodes CDR1 SGHDT and CDR2 YYEEEE. The CDR3 runs to 13 residues. Here the CDR3 reads CASSGEQGDTIYF. The CDR3 region has the DNA TGTGCCAGCAGCGGGGAGCAGGGGGACACCATATATTTT.

The chain combines TRBV29-1 with TRBJ1-2, with TRBD1 as a possible D gene (6 bases). Germline V lookup: CDR1 SQVTM, CDR2 ANQGSEA. The V end was cut by 3 bases, the J end by 4 bases, with 15 bases between. CDR3 length: 14 residues. The CDR3 is CSVEGVRGPYGYTF. CDR3 nucleotide sequence: TGCAGCGTTGAGGGGGTGCGGGGGCCCTATGGCTACACCTTC.

V and J are TRBV12-2 and TRBJ2-7. TRBV12-2 is noted as a pseudogene. This CDR3 has 16 amino acids. CDR3 sequence (DNA): TGTGCAAGTCGTTCGGGCCTGGCCCGAATACCCTACGAGCAGTACTTC. Protein sequence: CASRSGLARIPYEQYF.

The chain links TRBV10-1 to TRBJ2-7; 8 positions agree with TRBD2. The V gene's germline CDR1 is WNHNN and CDR2 SYGVQD (reference sequence). Trimming removed 6 bases from V and 6 bases from J; junction bases left unmatched: 7. The CDR3 is 13 residues long. The chain's CDR3 is CASSPSGGSEQYF. The CDR3 DNA reads TGCGCCAGCAGCCCGAGCGGGGGCAGCGAGCAGTACTTC.

The rearrangement joins TRBV7-8 to TRBJ1-1, with D unclear. The CDR3 spans 13 residues. The ends were cut back, 5 bases at V and 1 base at J, with 8 bases in the middle. Germline CDR1 is SGHVS and CDR2 is FQNEAQ. This chain's CDR3 is CASSDTRNTEAFF. The DNA for the CDR3 is TGTGCCAGCAGCGATACGAGGAACACTGAAGCTTTCTTT.

V gene TRBV9 combines with J gene TRBJ2-3; 12 bases map to TRBD2. V lost 0 bases and J lost 0; bases outside the gene matches: 2. CDR1 and CDR2 from the germline V gene are SGDLS and YYNGEE. CDR3 length equals 17 residues. The CDR3 coding sequence is TGTGCCAGCAGCGTAGGACTAGCGGGAGTTAGCACAGATACGCAGTATTTT. Its translation: CASSVGLAGVSTDTQYF.

The V gene is TRBV11-3, the J gene TRBJ2-7, with D tentatively TRBD1 (6 bases). CDR3 length equals 12 residues. V dropped 5 bases and J dropped 3 bases, with 8 bases sitting between them. Germline lookup yields CDR1 SGHNT and CDR2 YENEEA. Written as DNA, the CDR3 is TGTGCCAGCAGCATACAGGGCTACGAGCAGTACTTC. Protein sequence: CASSIQGYEQYF.

This clone showed up just once. The chain is built from TRBV28 and TRBJ1-1, with D unclear. Trimming stripped 8 bases from V and 0 bases from J, with 4 bases between. The CDR3 loop spans 11 amino acids. From germline, CDR1 is MDHEN and CDR2 SYDVKM. The CDR3 DNA follows: TGTGCCAGCCATCTGAACACTGAAGCTTTCTTT. Amino acid sequence: CASHLNTEAFF.

The V call is TRBV28, the J call TRBJ2-5, with 7 bases fitting TRBD2. The CDR3 loop spans 15 amino acids. Trimming at V came to 1 base and at J to 5 bases, leaving 7 bases not matched to a gene. Per germline, CDR1 MDHEN and CDR2 SYDVKM. CDR3 nucleotide sequence: TGTGCCAGCAGTTTATTTACCCTGCGGGGGGAGACCCAGTACTTC. Translation: CASSLFTLRGETQYF.

This chain connects TRBV5-1 to TRBJ2-5; D is possibly TRBD2 (5 bases). This CDR3 is built from 15 residues. Germline CDR1 reads SGHRS; CDR2 reads YFSETQ. Trimming stripped 1 base from V and 3 bases from J, with 13 bases between. The CDR3 DNA is TGCGCCAGCAGCTTGAGCGGAATCCAGAAAGAGACCCAGTACTTC. Encoded protein: CASSLSGIQKETQYF.

The chain uses TRBV7-3 and TRBJ2-2, with TRBD1 matching 7 bases. CDR3 length: 16 amino acids. Germline CDR1 is SGHTA and CDR2 is FQGTGA. V shed 6 bases, J shed 4 bases, and the junction held 11 bases outside the gene matches. The CDR3: CASSQNSGTVTGELFF. The CDR3 region has the DNA TGTGCCAGCAGTCAGAACTCCGGGACAGTCACCGGGGAGCTGTTTTTT.

This chain connects TRBV28 to TRBJ1-1; D is perhaps TRBD1 (5 bases). The V gene's germline CDR1 is MDHEN and CDR2 SYDVKM. The CDR3 is 13 amino acids. Trimming pared 6 bases from V and 10 bases from J, leaving 18 bases between. In DNA form, the CDR3 reads TGTGCCAGCAGGCCGGGACCTCGCGGGGGAGCTTTCTTT. It translates to CASRPGPRGGAFF.

This chain uses TRBV6-6 with TRBJ2-7; maybe TRBD1 (5 bases). CDR3 length: 13 amino acids. Germline V gives CDR1 MNHNY, CDR2 SVGAGI (reference sequence). The V end was cut by 6 bases, the J end by 8 bases, with 17 bases between. CDR3 coding DNA: TGTGCCAGCAGCGAGCGACAGACCGTACAGCAGTACTTC. It yields the protein CASSERQTVQQYF.

The chain employs TRBV19 and TRBJ1-1; no firm D call. The CDR3 sequence is 14 residues long. Per germline, CDR1 LNHDA and CDR2 SQIVND (reference sequence). V lost 2 bases and J lost 0, with 7 bases in between. CDR3 DNA: TGTGCCAGTAGTATAAGCGAGATGAACACTGAAGCTTTCTTT. As protein: CASSISEMNTEAFF. Using reference TRBV19 and TRBJ1-1 for the parts outside the CDR3, the full variable domain is DGGITQSPKYLFRKEGQNVTLSCEQNLNHDAMYWYRQDPGQGLRLIYYSQIVNDFQKGDIAEGYSVSREKKESFPLTVTSAQKNPTAFYLCASSISEMNTEAFFGQGTRLTVV.

The chain uses TRBV18 and TRBJ2-2; D might be TRBD1 (6 bases). Trimming removed 3 bases at V and 1 base at J, with 18 bases between. The CDR3 is 18 residues long. Germline-derived CDR1 and CDR2 are KGHSH and LQKENI. Written as DNA, the CDR3 is TGTGCCAGCTCACCGGTACCCGTATCGACAGGGAACACCGGGGAGCTGTTTTTT. Protein product: CASSPVPVSTGNTGELFF.

This chain connects TRBV19 to TRBJ1-1; no clear D gene. The V end lost 1 base, the J end lost 1 base, and 7 bases lay between the germline ends. Germline V lookup: CDR1 LNHDA, CDR2 SQIVND (reference sequence). CDR3 size: 14 residues. In nucleotides, the CDR3 is TGTGCCAGTAGTATAGCGCGGAGGAACACTGAAGCTTTCTTT. Translating it yields CASSIARRNTEAFF.

This clone has a single count. The rearrangement links TRBV6-1 to TRBJ2-5; 9 bases line up with TRBD1. The CDR3 covers 14 residues. CDR1 and CDR2 (germline): MNHNS, SASEGT. Losses at the gene ends were 6 bases for V and 5 bases for J; bases not matched to a gene: 7. CDR3 residues: CASSGGTGRETQYF. The CDR3 bases are TGTGCCAGCAGCGGAGGGACAGGGAGGGAGACCCAGTACTTC.

On this clone itself: The sample contains more than one DNA sequence encoding this CDR3. The chain uses TRBV5-4 and TRBJ1-2; D is ambiguous. Germline-derived CDR1 and CDR2 are SGHNT and YYREEE (reference sequence). The CDR3 sequence is 17 residues long. V was shortened by 4 bases and J by 8 bases, with 27 bases between the two germline ends. CDR3 sequence: CASSASYFGRAGGGYTF. Written as DNA, the CDR3 is TGTGCCAGCAGCGCGTCCTATTTTGGTAGGGCAGGAGGGGGCTACACCTTC.

This chain links TRBV6-1 with TRBJ2-3, with D hard to call. The CDR3 is made up of 15 amino acids. The ends were cut back, 6 bases at V and 0 bases at J, with 13 bases in the middle. Germline V gives CDR1 MNHNS, CDR2 SASEGT. CDR3 amino acids: CASSQLYGSTDTQYF. The CDR3 DNA reads TGTGCCAGCAGCCAACTTTACGGGAGCACAGATACGCAGTATTTT.

The chain couples TRBV2 to TRBJ2-7; weak D call: TRBD2 (6 bases). The V end was cut by 6 bases, the J end by 0 bases, with 12 bases between. This CDR3 spans 14 amino acids. The germline gives CDR1 SNHLY, CDR2 FYNNEI. The CDR3 region has the DNA TGTGCCAGCAGGAGTAGCGGCAACTCCTACGAGCAGTACTTC. It yields the protein CASRSSGNSYEQYF.